This TCR beta chain was sequenced for a study of blood T cell repertoires in COVID-19. Study overall: The origin of the acute and convalescent COVID-19 samples was the United States, Italy and Spain. Sources were T cells, B-cell-depleted T cells, or PBMCs; the material itself was cDNA or gDNA.

Measured with immunoSEQ multiplex PCR; TCRdb has only the in-frame clones, and not every one. The profile shows about 140,000 clones, 70% to 80% of them singletons. With 6 bases clipped from V and 6 bases from J, the junction kept 11 bases outside the gene matches. The CDR3 is 15 residues long. The germline gives CDR1 MNHEY, CDR2 SVGAGI. Specimen: peripheral blood. The rearrangement links TRBV6-5 to TRBJ2-7; 10 nucleotides align to TRBD1. This clonotype was obtained from a woman aged 50 to 60 with active or convalescent COVID-19. CDR3 bases: TGTGCCAGCAGCGTATTAGGGACAGGGGTAGGCGAGCAGTACTTC. This sequence encodes CASSVLGTGVGEQYF.